These T cell receptor beta chains were read from a single sample in a study of blood T cell repertoires in COVID-19. Repertoires were generated with immunoSEQ multiplex PCR, while TCRdb's copy carries only in-frame clones and drops some. The top ten clones hold under 7.5% of a sample with more than 150,000 clones, around 83% of them seen once. Material: peripheral blood. These TCRs come from a woman aged 40 to 50 with acute or convalescent COVID-19. CDR3s include the opening cysteine and the closing phenylalanine or tryptophan. The D gene is left open where the match is weak. A clone size is listed for some rows: how often the clone was seen (once, few, many), or a class if it is expanded.

j_call | clone_size | d_call | v_call | cdr3_nt | cdr3_aa
TRBJ2-5 | . | TRBD1 | TRBV28 | TGTGCCAGCAGTTCTCAGGGGGTAGAAGAGACCCAGTACTTC | CASSSQGVEETQYF
TRBJ1-4 | once | . | TRBV7-8 | TGTGCCAGCAGCTATGGGACATCCGGAGAAAAACTGTTTTTT | CASSYGTSGEKLFF
TRBJ2-4 | . | . | TRBV5-8 | TGTGCCAGCAGCCCGGGACACCTTTCAAACATTCAGTACTTC | CASSPGHLSNIQYF
TRBJ2-1 | . | . | TRBV5-1 | TGCGCCAGCAGCTTGCAAGGGGTAAACAATGAGCAGTTCTTC | CASSLQGVNNEQFF
TRBJ1-1 | . | . | TRBV6-4 | TGTGCCATCCCAGGGGTGGGCACTGAAGCTTTCTTT | CAIPGVGTEAFF
TRBJ2-7 | few | TRBD1 | TRBV28 | TGTGCCAGCACCCCCTCGGGGCGACAGGGTGTCTACGAGCAGTACTTC | CASTPSGRQGVYEQYF
TRBJ2-1 | . | TRBD1 | TRBV5-1 | TGCGCCAGCAGCTTGGCTGGCGGACAGGGCAATGAGCAGTTCTTC | CASSLAGGQGNEQFF
TRBJ2-7 | few | . | TRBV7-9 | TGTGCCAGCAGCGCGGCGGGGTTATACGAGCAGTACTTC | CASSAAGLYEQYF
TRBJ2-3 | . | TRBD2 | TRBV14 | TGTGCCAGCAGCCAAGGGAGGTTGGCAGCGGGGGGTTCAGATACGCAGTATTTT | CASSQGRLAAGGSDTQYF
TRBJ2-1 | once | TRBD2 | TRBV24-1 | TGTGCCACCAGTAATAGCGGGAGGAACAATGAGCAGTTCTTC | CATSNSGRNNEQFF
TRBJ2-5 | . | . | TRBV5-8 | TGTGCCAGCAGCCCCGTCGGGTACCCGGAGACCCAGTACTTC | CASSPVGYPETQYF
TRBJ2-7 | few | . | TRBV11-2 | TGTGCCAGCAGCTTATTGGGGGCTGGCGGCGACGAGCAGTACTTC | CASSLLGAGGDEQYF
TRBJ1-1 | . | . | TRBV28 | TGTGCCAGCATGGGGGGTAGGGTCCTCACTGAAGCTTTCTTT | CASMGGRVLTEAFF
TRBJ1-2 | . | . | TRBV5-4 | TGTGCCAGCAGCTTGGACGGGAGGAGTTTGGGCGACTATGGCTACACCTTC | CASSLDGRSLGDYGYTF
TRBJ2-5 | . | TRBD2 | TRBV27 | TGTGCCACCCGGGGGGTGGGGGAGACCCAGTACTTC | CATRGVGETQYF
TRBJ1-2 | . | . | TRBV5-1 | TGCGCCAGCAGCTTGGCCTCAGGGGCAGGTAGCTATGGCTACACCTTC | CASSLASGAGSYGYTF
TRBJ2-1 | . | . | TRBV6-5 | TGTGCCAGCAGTTACATGGGGGGAGGTCCCGTTGAGCAGTTCTTC | CASSYMGGGPVEQFF
TRBJ2-6 | . | . | TRBV28 | TGTGCCACCAATAGAGGCTCTGGGGCCAACGTCCTGACTTTC | CATNRGSGANVLTF
TRBJ2-7 | . | . | TRBV19 | TGTGCCAGTAGTGGCAGAAACACCTACGAGCAGTACTTC | CASSGRNTYEQYF
TRBJ1-6 | . | TRBD1 | TRBV27 | TGTGCCAGCAGTTGGGCAGGGGGTTCACCCCTCCACTTT | CASSWAGGSPLHF
TRBJ1-5 | . | . | TRBV28 | TGTGCCAGCAGTCCCGTCGACAGGAGACCTAATCAGCCCCAGCATTTT | CASSPVDRRPNQPQHF
TRBJ2-3 | . | . | TRBV18 | TGTGCCAGCTCACCAGCACAGGGTGGGGAAGATACGCAGTATTTT | CASSPAQGGEDTQYF
TRBJ2-7 | few | . | TRBV5-6 | TGTGCCAGCAGCCTGATACAGGGAAACGAGCAGTACTTC | CASSLIQGNEQYF
TRBJ2-5 | . | . | TRBV3-1/TRBV3-2 | TGTGCCAGCAGATCTGCGGGGGCATGGGAGACCCAGTACTTC | CASRSAGAWETQYF
TRBJ1-3 | . | . | TRBV6-5 | TGTGCCAGCAGTTCGGAGGGCTTCTCTGGAAACACCATATATTTT | CASSSEGFSGNTIYF
TRBJ2-1 | . | . | TRBV7-9 | TGTGCCAGCAGCTTAGAACTGCGTTCTAGGGGAAATGAGCAGTTCTTC | CASSLELRSRGNEQFF
TRBJ2-7 | . | . | TRBV19 | TGTGCCAGTAGTATAGACAGACTCTACGAGCAGTACTTC | CASSIDRLYEQYF
TRBJ1-4 | . | . | TRBV21-1 | TGTGCCAGCAGCAAAGAGGGGACAGGGAGTGAAAAACTGTTTTTT | CASSKEGTGSEKLFF
TRBJ1-1 | once | . | TRBV6-5 | TGTGCCAGCAGTTACCCCGGGGAAACTGAAGCTTTCTTT | CASSYPGETEAFF
TRBJ2-5 | . | . | TRBV27 | TGTGCCAGCAGTTCCCGCCAAGAGACCCAGTACTTC | CASSSRQETQYF
TRBJ2-1 | . | . | TRBV7-9 | TGTGCCAGCAGCCCGAGTCTCTATGAGCAGTTCTTC | CASSPSLYEQFF
TRBJ2-2 | . | TRBD1 | TRBV10-1 | TGCGCCAGTGAAGCAGGGGGCACCGGGGAGCTGTTTTTT | CASEAGGTGELFF
TRBJ1-2 | once | . | TRBV29-1 | TGCAGCGTAGGACTAGGCGGGGTATACGGCTACACCTTC | CSVGLGGVYGYTF
TRBJ1-1 | . | TRBD1 | TRBV5-1 | TGCGCCAGCTCGATCACAGGGGAAACTGAAGCTTTCTTT | CASSITGETEAFF
TRBJ1-5 | . | TRBD1 | TRBV19 | TGTGCCAGTAGTTTCCGACAGGGGGCGGTCAATCAGCCCCAGCATTTT | CASSFRQGAVNQPQHF
TRBJ2-2 | . | TRBD1 | TRBV6-4 | TGTGCCAGCAGTGGACAGGGTACGTCGACCGGGGAGCTGTTTTTT | CASSGQGTSTGELFF
TRBJ1-2 | . | . | TRBV28 | TGTGCCAGCAGTTCCTCGACAGCCTATGGCTACACCTTC | CASSSSTAYGYTF
TRBJ2-6 | . | . | TRBV6-5 | TGTGCCAGCAGCCCCACCGGTGTGGCCAACGTCCTGACTTTC | CASSPTGVANVLTF
TRBJ2-1 | . | TRBD2 | TRBV7-2 | TGTGCCAGCAGCCCCGGGACTAGCGGGACCCTGGCGTCGGGGGAGCAGTTCTTC | CASSPGTSGTLASGEQFF
TRBJ2-5 | once | TRBD2 | TRBV11-1 | TGTGCCAGCAGCCCCTGGACTAGTATGTTGGAGACCCAGTACTTC | CASSPWTSMLETQYF
TRBJ2-2 | few | . | TRBV29-1 | TGCAGCGTAGGGGGTAGTATAAGAGTTAACACCGGGGAGCTGTTTTTT | CSVGGSIRVNTGELFF
TRBJ2-1 | . | . | TRBV21-1 | TGTGCCAGCAGCAAAGGCAGGAAGTTTATCAATGAGCAGTTCTTC | CASSKGRKFINEQFF
TRBJ1-6 | . | TRBD1 | TRBV7-2 | TGTGCCAGCAGCTTAGGGGACAGGATTGCCCTCCACTTT | CASSLGDRIALHF
TRBJ1-1 | few | TRBD1 | TRBV5-4 | TGTGCCAGCAGCTCGGGACAGCTTCCGGAAGCTTTCTTT | CASSSGQLPEAFF
TRBJ1-1 | . | TRBD1 | TRBV3-1/TRBV3-2 | TGTGCCAGCAGCCAAGGACAGGGGAGCACTGAAGCTTTCTTT | CASSQGQGSTEAFF
TRBJ1-3 | . | . | TRBV28 | TGTGCCAGCAGTTTCGGTTCAGGGACTGGAAACACCATATATTTT | CASSFGSGTGNTIYF
TRBJ2-3 | . | . | TRBV19 | TGTGCCAGTAGTATAACTGGGCCCACAGATACGCAGTATTTT | CASSITGPTDTQYF
TRBJ2-3 | . | . | TRBV19 | TGTGCCAGTAGTATGGCGGGGGCTCTGACAGATACGCAGTATTTT | CASSMAGALTDTQYF
TRBJ1-1 | . | . | TRBV2 | TGTGCCACGCTTGTTACGGGGACTGAAGCTTTCTTT | CATLVTGTEAFF
TRBJ2-6 | . | . | TRBV28 | TGTGCCAGCGCCGGCTCTGGGGCCAACGTCCTGACTTTC | CASAGSGANVLTF
TRBJ1-3 | . | TRBD1 | TRBV2 | TGTGCCAGCAGTGAATTCCGTACAGGGGGAAGTGGAAACACCATATATTTT | CASSEFRTGGSGNTIYF
TRBJ1-1 | once | . | TRBV11-3 | TGTGCCAGCAGCTTAGAGGTCAGGGGAGAGGGGGTCAACACTGAAGCTTTCTTT | CASSLEVRGEGVNTEAFF
TRBJ2-1 | . | . | TRBV5-1 | TGCGCCAGCACCGGAGGATACAATGAGCAGTTCTTC | CASTGGYNEQFF